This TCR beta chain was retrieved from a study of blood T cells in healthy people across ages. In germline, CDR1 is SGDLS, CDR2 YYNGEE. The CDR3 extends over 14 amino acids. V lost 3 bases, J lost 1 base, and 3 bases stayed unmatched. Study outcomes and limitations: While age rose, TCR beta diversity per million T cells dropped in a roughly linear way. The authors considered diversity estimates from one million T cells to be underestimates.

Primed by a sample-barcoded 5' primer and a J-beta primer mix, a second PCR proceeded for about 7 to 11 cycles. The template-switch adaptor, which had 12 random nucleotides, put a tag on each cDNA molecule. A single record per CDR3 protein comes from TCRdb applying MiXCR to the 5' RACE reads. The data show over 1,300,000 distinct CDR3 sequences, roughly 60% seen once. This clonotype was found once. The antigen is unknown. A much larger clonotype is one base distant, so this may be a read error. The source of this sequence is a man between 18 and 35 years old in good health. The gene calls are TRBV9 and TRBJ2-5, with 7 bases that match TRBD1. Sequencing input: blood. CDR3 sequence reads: CASSDGTAQETQYF. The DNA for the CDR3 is TGTGCCAGCAGCGACGGGACAGCCCAAGAGACCCAGTACTTC.